A selection of T cell receptor beta chains follows, all from one sample in a study of blood T cell repertoires in COVID-19. TCRdb's copy holds only in-frame clones and misses some; the assay was immunoSEQ multiplex PCR. Counted here are roughly 120,000 clones, less than 85% occurring once; the ten biggest clones make up around a sixth. The sample was peripheral blood. The receptors were sampled from a woman aged 55-69 years with acute or convalescent COVID-19. Both conserved end residues are part of each CDR3. The D gene is left open where the match is weak. Clone size, where shown, is once, few, many, or a class for clones that have expanded.

clone_size j_call v_call d_call cdr3_nt cdr3_aa
NA TRBJ2-3 TRBV5-3 NA TGTGCCAGAAGCACAAGACAGCCGTATAGCACAGATACGCAGTATTTT CARSTRQPYSTDTQYF
once TRBJ2-1 TRBV10-1 TRBD2 TGCGCCAGCAGTGACCCGGGACTAGCGGGGGGATATGAGCAGTTCTTC CASSDPGLAGGYEQFF
NA TRBJ1-2 TRBV2 NA TGTGCCAGCAGGATAGGTCGTCAGGGACTTGGCTACACCTTC CASRIGRQGLGYTF
NA TRBJ1-3 TRBV7-2 NA TGTGCCAGCAGCTTAGACCGGGGGACTGGAAACACCATATATTTT CASSLDRGTGNTIYF
NA TRBJ2-7 TRBV19 TRBD1 TGTGCCAGTAGCTCGTCCGGGACAGGGGTCTACGAGCAGTACTTC CASSSSGTGVYEQYF
NA TRBJ2-2 TRBV7-9 NA TGTGCCAGCAGCTTGCGAGCAAACACCGGGGAGCTGTTTTTT CASSLRANTGELFF
once TRBJ1-2 TRBV28 TRBD1 TGTGCCAGCAGTACGGCAGGAACGGGACAGGGGTTTGGCTACACCTTC CASSTAGTGQGFGYTF
few TRBJ2-1 TRBV7-8 NA TGTGCCAGCAGCCCACGGCCCCTCCGAGGCGATGAGCAGTTCTTC CASSPRPLRGDEQFF
few TRBJ2-7 TRBV30 TRBD1 TGTGCCTGGATCGGTGACAGGGCCCACGAGCAGTACTTC CAWIGDRAHEQYF
NA TRBJ1-4 TRBV7-9 TRBD1 TGTGCCAGCAGGACAGGGGGAACTAATGAAAAACTGTTTTTT CASRTGGTNEKLFF
NA TRBJ2-2 TRBV12-5 NA TGTGCTAGTGGTTTGCAGGGCACCAGGTCGACGAACACCGGGGAGCTGTTTTTT CASGLQGTRSTNTGELFF
NA TRBJ1-5 TRBV23-1 TRBD1 TGCGCCAGCAGTCAACCGAAATTCCGACCGGACATGGAGGACAGGGCTCGTGGACAGCCCCAGCATTTT CASSQPKFRPDMEDRARGQPQHF
NA TRBJ1-6 TRBV2 NA TGTGCCAGCAGTGGACAGAATAATTCACCCCTCCACTTT CASSGQNNSPLHF
NA TRBJ2-3 TRBV21-1 NA TGTGCCAGCAGCAAAGATGGGGCGGGGATGGATACGCAGTATTTT CASSKDGAGMDTQYF
NA TRBJ2-6 TRBV19 NA TGTGCCAGTAAAAGGCAGGGCTTCGGGGCCAACGTCCTGACTTTC CASKRQGFGANVLTF
NA TRBJ1-2 TRBV6-6 TRBD1 TGTGCCAGCAGTTTCGGACAGGGCTCGATTGGCTACACCTTC CASSFGQGSIGYTF
NA TRBJ1-1 TRBV7-2 NA TGTGCCAGCAGCTTAGAATACGCCCGAGGGTTAGCTTTCTTT CASSLEYARGLAFF
NA TRBJ1-1 TRBV6-5 NA TGTGCCAGCAGTACCCCGGGGACTGAAGCTTTCTTT CASSTPGTEAFF
few TRBJ2-1 TRBV18 TRBD2 TGTGCCAGCTCACCTCGGACTAGCGCAAACAATGAGCAGTTCTTC CASSPRTSANNEQFF
NA TRBJ2-1 TRBV7-3 NA TGTGCCAGCAGCTTTCGTGGACCCCAGGGGCAGTTCTTC CASSFRGPQGQFF
NA TRBJ2-7 TRBV5-1 TRBD1 TGCGCCAGCAGCGGGGGACAGGGGAAAAACTACGAGCAGTACTTC CASSGGQGKNYEQYF
NA TRBJ2-2 TRBV3-1/TRBV3-2 NA TGTGCCACCAATACAGGGACCGGGGAGCTGTTTTTT CATNTGTGELFF
NA TRBJ1-2 TRBV28 TRBD1 TGTGCCAGCTCCTCGGGACAGGGGAATGGCTACACCTTC CASSSGQGNGYTF
NA TRBJ1-1 TRBV3-1/TRBV3-2 TRBD1 TGTGCCAGCAGCCACGGGACAGGGAACACTGAAGCTTTCTTT CASSHGTGNTEAFF
NA TRBJ1-3 TRBV2 NA TGTGCCAGCAGGGTGGTGGGCTCACCTGGAAACACCATATATTTT CASRVVGSPGNTIYF
NA TRBJ2-1 TRBV29-1 NA TGCAGCGTGGCCCGCGGCAATGAGCAGTTCTTC CSVARGNEQFF
NA TRBJ1-5 TRBV28 TRBD1 TGTGCCAGCCGGACAGGATACAATCAGCCCCAGCATTTT CASRTGYNQPQHF
NA TRBJ2-2 TRBV28 NA TGTGCCAGCCATGGCAACCCTGATACCGGGGAGCTGTTTTTT CASHGNPDTGELFF
NA TRBJ2-7 TRBV28 NA TGTGCCAGCAGTTTAAGAGGGATCAAAGCCGAGCAGTACTTC CASSLRGIKAEQYF
NA TRBJ2-3 TRBV6-1 TRBD2 TGTGCCAGCAGTGGGGGACTAGGCAGGATTCTTCGGACAGATACGCAGTATTTT CASSGGLGRILRTDTQYF
NA TRBJ2-7 TRBV11-2 NA TGTGCCAGCAGCTTAGGACAGGACTACGAGCAGTACTTC CASSLGQDYEQYF
few TRBJ2-7 TRBV5-4 NA TGTGCCAGCAGCAGTCGGGGGAGAGGGAACGAGCAGTACTTC CASSSRGRGNEQYF
NA TRBJ2-7 TRBV6-5 NA TGTGCCAGCGCCCCGCGGGGCAGCTCCTACGAGCAGTACTTC CASAPRGSSYEQYF